Detailed here is one T cell receptor beta chain. Its antigen is unidentified. The entry originates in a study of cytomegalovirus exposure and HLA in healthy donors. Points from the study as a whole: The study designated 150 to 200 TCR beta chains cytomegalovirus-associated. Donors belonging to an Asian-associated ancestry cluster reportedly showed fewer N-insertions in productive TCRs than the approximately 670-donor mean, according to what a later analysis found. A later analysis found common viral pathogens apparently linked to several of the most significant clusters. Segments of the TCR beta V type were, in most cases, productive about 90% or about 30% of the time in an earlier analysis.

Vbeta (60) and Jbeta (13) primers were used in the PCR. Method: immunoSEQ multiplex PCR; TCRdb's copy keeps in-frame clones and lacks some. The table shows roughly 80,000 clones, with roughly 69% occurring only once. The CDR3 is 15 amino acids. CDR1 is MGHRA, CDR2 YSYEKL, per germline. V lost 1 base to trimming and J lost 3 bases, with 10 bases between them. The chain joins TRBV4-1 to TRBJ2-1; D perhaps matches TRBD1 (7 bases). Sequenced input: PBMCs. The source of this sequence is a woman between 50 and 59 years old in good health and CMV-seropositive. The CDR3 bases are TGCGCCAGCAGCCAAGGGCAGGGGGGCTACAATGAGCAGTTCTTC. Protein sequence: CASSQGQGGYNEQFF.